The 6 T cell receptor beta chains below come from one sample, sequenced in a study of cytomegalovirus exposure and HLA in healthy donors. PCR involved 60 Vbeta and 13 Jbeta primers. The assay was immunoSEQ multiplex PCR, and TCRdb's table has in-frame clones only and misses some. The sample has some 120,000 clones; 77% are singletons. Sequenced input: PBMCs. These receptors came from a human donor in good health.

The chain has TRBV28 and TRBJ2-7; the D gene is possibly TRBD2 (6 bases). Trimming took off 6 bases at V and 8 bases at J, with 23 bases between the two ends. The germline CDR1 and CDR2 sequences are MDHEN and SYDVKM. The CDR3 spans 15 residues. The CDR3 here is CASSPTGVRQRKQYF. The CDR3 bases are TGTGCCAGCAGCCCGACGGGGGTGCGCCAGAGGAAGCAGTACTTC.

The CDR3 loop is CASSLAEYEQFF. The CDR3 DNA sequence: TGTGCCAGCAGCTTAGCGGAGTATGAGCAGTTCTTC. This rearrangement joins TRBV7-2 to TRBJ2-1; D remains ambiguous. The V gene lost 0 bases and the J gene lost 8 bases, with 5 bases spanning the gap. The germline V gene has CDR1 SGHTA and CDR2 FQGNSA. The CDR3 covers 12 residues.

The CDR3 region has the DNA TGTGCCAGCAGCTTAGGGGTGACAGGGGGCCAAGAGACCCAGTACTTC. Amino acids: CASSLGVTGGQETQYF. This sequence joins TRBV7-2 and TRBJ2-5; 9 nucleotides match TRBD1. The CDR3 totals 16 residues. Germline lookup yields CDR1 SGHTA and CDR2 FQGNSA. V was pared by 1 base and J by 1 base, with 4 bases of the junction left unmatched.

The rearrangement joins TRBV28 to TRBJ2-1; 8 positions match TRBD2. The CDR3 loop spans 13 amino acids. The germline V gene has CDR1 MDHEN and CDR2 SYDVKM. V lost 3 bases and J lost 10; bases outside the gene matches: 5. CDR3 coding DNA: TGTGCCAGCAGTTTGGGGACTAGTCAGGAGCAGTTCTTC. Residues: CASSLGTSQEQFF. Filled out from reference TRBV28 and TRBJ2-1, the complete variable domain reads DVKVTQSSRYLVKRTGEKVFLECVQDMDHENMFWYRQDPGLGLRLIYFSYDVKMKEKGDIPEGYSVSREKKERFSLILESASTNQTSMYLCASSLGTSQEQFFGPGTRLTVL.

The chain carries TRBV10-1 and TRBJ2-2; D perhaps matches TRBD1 (6 bases). The CDR3 runs 14 residues. Per germline, CDR1 WNHNN and CDR2 SYGVQD (reference sequence). Deletions cut 6 bases from V and 8 bases from J, with 16 bases between. The CDR3 is CASRARDMSGELFF. CDR3 nucleotides: TGCGCCAGCAGGGCCCGGGACATGTCTGGGGAGCTGTTTTTT.

This clone was counted a single time. The chain has TRBV18 and TRBJ1-1; 9 bases line up with TRBD1. This CDR3 contains 17 residues. CDR1 and CDR2 from the germline V gene are KGHSH and LQKENI. The V segment lost 6 bases and the J segment 0 bases; nucleotides outside the gene matches: 11. The CDR3 DNA follows: TGTGCCAGCTCCCTTCCGGACAGGGGCCCCATGAACACTGAAGCTTTCTTT. It yields the protein CASSLPDRGPMNTEAFF.